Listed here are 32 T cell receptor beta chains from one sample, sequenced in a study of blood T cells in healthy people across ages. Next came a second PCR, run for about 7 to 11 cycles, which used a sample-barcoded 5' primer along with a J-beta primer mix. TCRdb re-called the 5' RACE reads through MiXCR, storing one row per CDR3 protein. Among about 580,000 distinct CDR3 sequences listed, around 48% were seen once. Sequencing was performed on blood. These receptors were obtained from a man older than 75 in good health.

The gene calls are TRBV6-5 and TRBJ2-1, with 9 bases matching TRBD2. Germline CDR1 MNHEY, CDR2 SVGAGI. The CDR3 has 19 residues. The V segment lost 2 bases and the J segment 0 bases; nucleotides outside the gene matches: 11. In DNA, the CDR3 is TGTGCCAGCAGTTACCTGACTAGCGGAGTGCTGGGCTCCTACAATGAGCAGTTCTTC. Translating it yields CASSYLTSGVLGSYNEQFF.

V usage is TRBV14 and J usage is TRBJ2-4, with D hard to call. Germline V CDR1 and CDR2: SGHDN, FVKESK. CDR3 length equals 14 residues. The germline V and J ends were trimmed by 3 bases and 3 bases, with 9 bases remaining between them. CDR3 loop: CASSQLSGKNIQYF. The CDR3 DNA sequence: TGTGCCAGCAGCCAGCTTTCGGGCAAAAACATTCAGTACTTC.

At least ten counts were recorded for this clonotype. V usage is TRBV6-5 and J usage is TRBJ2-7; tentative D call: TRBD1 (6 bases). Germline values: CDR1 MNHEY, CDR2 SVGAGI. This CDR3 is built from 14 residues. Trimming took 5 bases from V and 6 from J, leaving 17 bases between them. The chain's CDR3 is CASSLFLGAGEQYF. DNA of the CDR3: TGTGCCAGCAGTCTCTTCCTGGGGGCGGGCGAGCAGTACTTC.

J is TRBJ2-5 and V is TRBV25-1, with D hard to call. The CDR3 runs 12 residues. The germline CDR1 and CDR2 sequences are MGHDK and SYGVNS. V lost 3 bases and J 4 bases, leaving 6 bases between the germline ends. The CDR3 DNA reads TGTGCCAGCAGTGACCCGGGAGAGACCCAGTACTTC. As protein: CASSDPGETQYF.

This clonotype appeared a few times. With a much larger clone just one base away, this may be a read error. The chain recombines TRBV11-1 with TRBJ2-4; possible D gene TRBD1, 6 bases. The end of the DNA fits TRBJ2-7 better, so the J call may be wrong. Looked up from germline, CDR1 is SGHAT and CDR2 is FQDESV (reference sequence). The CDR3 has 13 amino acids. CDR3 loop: CASSLDRVYEQYF. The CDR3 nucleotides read TGTGCCAGCAGCTTAGACAGGGTCTACGAGCAGTACTTC.

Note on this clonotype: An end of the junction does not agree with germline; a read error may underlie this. The CDR3 region has the DNA TGTGCCGGCAGTTTATTAACCGGGCAAGGAGGTGAAAAACTGTTTTTT. Its protein is CAGSLLTGQGGEKLFF. The V call is TRBV28, the J call TRBJ1-4; D is uncertain. Germline CDR1 and CDR2: MDHEN and SYDVKM. The length of the CDR3 is 16 residues.

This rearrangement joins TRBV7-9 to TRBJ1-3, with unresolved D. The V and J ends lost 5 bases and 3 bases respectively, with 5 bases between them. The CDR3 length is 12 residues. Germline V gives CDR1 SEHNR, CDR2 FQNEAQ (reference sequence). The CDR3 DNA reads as TGTGCCAGCAGCCCAAATGGAAACACCATATATTTT. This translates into CASSPNGNTIYF.

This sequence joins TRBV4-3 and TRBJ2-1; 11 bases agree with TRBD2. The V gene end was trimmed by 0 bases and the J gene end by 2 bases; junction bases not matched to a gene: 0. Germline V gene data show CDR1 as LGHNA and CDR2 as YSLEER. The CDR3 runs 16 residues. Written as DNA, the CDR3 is TGCGCCAGCAGCCAAGAACTAGCGGGAGCCTACAATGAGCAGTTCTTC. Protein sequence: CASSQELAGAYNEQFF.

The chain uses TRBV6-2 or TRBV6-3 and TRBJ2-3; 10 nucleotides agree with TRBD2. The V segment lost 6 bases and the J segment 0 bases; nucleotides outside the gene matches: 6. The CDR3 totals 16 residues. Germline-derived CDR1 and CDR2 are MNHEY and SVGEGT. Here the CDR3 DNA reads TGTGCCAGCAGCCTCCTTAGCGGGAGGAGCACAGATACGCAGTATTTT. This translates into CASSLLSGRSTDTQYF.

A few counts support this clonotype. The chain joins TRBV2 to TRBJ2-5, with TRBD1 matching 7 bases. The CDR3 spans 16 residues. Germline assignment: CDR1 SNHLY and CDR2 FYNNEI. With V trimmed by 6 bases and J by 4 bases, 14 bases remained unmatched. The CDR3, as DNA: TGTGCCAGCAGCGGGCGCCTACAGGGGCGAGGAGAGACCCAGTACTTC. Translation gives CASSGRLQGRGETQYF.

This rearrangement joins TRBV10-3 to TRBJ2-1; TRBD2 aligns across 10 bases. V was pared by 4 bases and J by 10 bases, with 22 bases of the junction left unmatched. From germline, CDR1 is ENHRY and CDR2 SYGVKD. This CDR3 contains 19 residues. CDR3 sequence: CAISGGGSGRTRSFGEQFF. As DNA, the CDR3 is TGTGCCATCAGTGGTGGCGGTAGCGGGAGGACCAGATCATTTGGGGAGCAGTTCTTC.

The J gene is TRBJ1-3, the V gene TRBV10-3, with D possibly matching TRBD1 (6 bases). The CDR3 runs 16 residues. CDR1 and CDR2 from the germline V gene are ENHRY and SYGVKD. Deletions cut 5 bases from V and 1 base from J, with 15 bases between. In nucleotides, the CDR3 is TGTGCCATCAGTTCCGGGACAACGATATCTGGAAACACCATATATTTT. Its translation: CAISSGTTISGNTIYF.

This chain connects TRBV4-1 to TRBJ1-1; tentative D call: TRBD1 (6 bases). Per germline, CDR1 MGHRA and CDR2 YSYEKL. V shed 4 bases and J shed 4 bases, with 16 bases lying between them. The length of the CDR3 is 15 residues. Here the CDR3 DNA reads TGCGCCAGCAGCCCAGCCGGGACCAGGGGCACTGAAGCTTTCTTT. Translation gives CASSPAGTRGTEAFF.

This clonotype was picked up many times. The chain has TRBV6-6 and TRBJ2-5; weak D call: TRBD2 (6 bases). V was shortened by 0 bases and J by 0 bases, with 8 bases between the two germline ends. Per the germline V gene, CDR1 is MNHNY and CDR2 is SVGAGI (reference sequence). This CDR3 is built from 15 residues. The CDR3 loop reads CASSYSASDQETQYF. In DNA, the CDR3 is TGTGCCAGCAGTTACTCGGCTAGCGACCAAGAGACCCAGTACTTC.

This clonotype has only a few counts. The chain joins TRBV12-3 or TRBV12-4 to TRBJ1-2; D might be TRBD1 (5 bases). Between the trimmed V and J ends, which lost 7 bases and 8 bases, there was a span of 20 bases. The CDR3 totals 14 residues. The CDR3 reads CASTNTGTGRGYTF. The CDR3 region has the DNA TGTGCCAGCACTAATACCGGGACGGGTAGAGGCTACACCTTC.

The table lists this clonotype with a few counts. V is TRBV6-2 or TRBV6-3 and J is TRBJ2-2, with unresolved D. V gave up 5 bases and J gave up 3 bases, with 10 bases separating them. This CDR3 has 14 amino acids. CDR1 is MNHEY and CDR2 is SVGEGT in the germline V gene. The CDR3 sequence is CASSPARYTGELFF. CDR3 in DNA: TGTGCCAGCAGTCCGGCCCGGTACACCGGGGAGCTGTTTTTT.

CDR3 region: CASGYGTTQETQYF. CDR3 DNA sequence: TGTGCCAGCGGCTACGGGACAACCCAAGAGACCCAGTACTTC. The J gene is TRBJ2-5, the V gene TRBV7-9; TRBD1 is a possible D gene (6 bases). The CDR3 is 14 residues long. V was pared by 8 bases and J by 1 base, with 14 bases between. The germline CDR1 and CDR2 sequences are SEHNR and FQNEAQ (reference sequence).

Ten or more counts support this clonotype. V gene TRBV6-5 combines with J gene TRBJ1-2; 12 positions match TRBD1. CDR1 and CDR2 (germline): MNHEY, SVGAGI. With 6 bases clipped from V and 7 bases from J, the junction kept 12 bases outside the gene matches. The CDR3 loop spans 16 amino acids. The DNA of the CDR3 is TGTGCCAGCAGAGCCCCCTTGGGGACAGGGGGCCGTGGCTACACCTTC. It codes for CASRAPLGTGGRGYTF.

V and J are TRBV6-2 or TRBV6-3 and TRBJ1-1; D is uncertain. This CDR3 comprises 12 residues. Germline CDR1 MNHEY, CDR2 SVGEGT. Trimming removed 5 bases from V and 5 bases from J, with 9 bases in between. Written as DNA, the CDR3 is TGTGCCAGCAGTAGTCCGGTGACTGAAGCTTTCTTT. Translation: CASSSPVTEAFF.

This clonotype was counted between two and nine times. The CDR3 is CASRTSGTYEQYF. The CDR3 DNA sequence: TGTGCCAGCAGGACTAGCGGGACCTACGAGCAGTACTTC. This chain joins TRBV12-3 or TRBV12-4 and TRBJ2-5, with TRBD2 matching over 11 bases. The DNA end is a closer match to TRBJ2-7, so the J assignment may be wrong. The CDR3 covers 13 residues.

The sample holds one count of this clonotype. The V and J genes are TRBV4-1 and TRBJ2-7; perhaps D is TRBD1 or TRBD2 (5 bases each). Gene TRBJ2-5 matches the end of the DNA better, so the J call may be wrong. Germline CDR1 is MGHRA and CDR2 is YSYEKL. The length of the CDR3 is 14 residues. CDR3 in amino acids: CASSQETGRETQYF. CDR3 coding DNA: TGCGCCAGCAGCCAAGAGACGGGGCGCGAGACCCAGTACTTC.

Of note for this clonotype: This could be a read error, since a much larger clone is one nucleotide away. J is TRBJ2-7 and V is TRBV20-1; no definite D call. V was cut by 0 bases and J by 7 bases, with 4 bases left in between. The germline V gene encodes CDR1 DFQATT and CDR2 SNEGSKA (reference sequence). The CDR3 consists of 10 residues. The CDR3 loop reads CSARDDEQYF. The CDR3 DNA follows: TGCAGTGCTAGAGATGATGAGCAGTACTTC.

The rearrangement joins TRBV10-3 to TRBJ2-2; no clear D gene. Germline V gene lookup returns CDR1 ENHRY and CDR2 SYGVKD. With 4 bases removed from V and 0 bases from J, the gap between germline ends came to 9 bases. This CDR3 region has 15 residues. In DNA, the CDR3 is TGTGCCATCAGTGTGGGCAGTCCGAACACCGGGGAGCTGTTTTTT. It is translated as CAISVGSPNTGELFF.

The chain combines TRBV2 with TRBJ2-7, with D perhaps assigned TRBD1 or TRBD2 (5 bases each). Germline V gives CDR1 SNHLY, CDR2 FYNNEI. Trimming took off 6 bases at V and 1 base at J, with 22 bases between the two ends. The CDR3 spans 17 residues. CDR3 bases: TGTGCCAGCAGGACCCCCGGGACGGGGAGAGAATCCTACGAGCAGTACTTC. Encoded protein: CASRTPGTGRESYEQYF.

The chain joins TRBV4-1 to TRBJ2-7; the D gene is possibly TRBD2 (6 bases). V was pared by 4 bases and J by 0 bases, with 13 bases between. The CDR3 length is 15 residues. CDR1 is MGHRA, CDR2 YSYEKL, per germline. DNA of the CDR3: TGCGCCAGCAGCCGCCGGGACTCTAGCTCCTACGAGCAGTACTTC. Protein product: CASSRRDSSSYEQYF.

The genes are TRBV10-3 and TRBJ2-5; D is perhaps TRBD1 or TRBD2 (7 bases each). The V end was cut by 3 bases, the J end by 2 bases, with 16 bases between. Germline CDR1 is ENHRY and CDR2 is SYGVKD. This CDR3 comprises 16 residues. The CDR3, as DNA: TGTGCCATCAGTGATCCGAGACAGGGAGGGCAAGAGACCCAGTACTTC. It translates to CAISDPRQGGQETQYF.

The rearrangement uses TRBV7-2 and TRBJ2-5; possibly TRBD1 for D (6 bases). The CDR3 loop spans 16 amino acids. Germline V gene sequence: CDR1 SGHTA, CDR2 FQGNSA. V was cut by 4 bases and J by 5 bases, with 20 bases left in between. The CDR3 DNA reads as TGTGCCAGCAGCTCGGACAGTGCCCTACTCCGGGAGACCCAGTACTTC. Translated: CASSSDSALLRETQYF.

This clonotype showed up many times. CDR3 loop: CSARLEGGREQFF. The CDR3 bases are TGCAGTGCTAGACTCGAGGGCGGTCGTGAGCAGTTCTTC. The V gene is TRBV20-1, the J gene TRBJ2-1, with a tentative D call TRBD2 (5 bases). V was shortened by 2 bases and J by 9 bases, with 14 bases between the two germline ends. The CDR3 covers 13 residues. Germline V gene data show CDR1 as DFQATT and CDR2 as SNEGSKA (reference sequence).

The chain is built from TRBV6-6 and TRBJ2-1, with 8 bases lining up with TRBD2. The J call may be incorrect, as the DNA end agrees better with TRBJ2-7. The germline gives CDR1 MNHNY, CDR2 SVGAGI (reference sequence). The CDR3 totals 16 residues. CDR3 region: CASSYESGSTYNEQYF. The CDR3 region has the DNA TGTGCCAGCAGTTACGAGAGCGGGAGTACCTACAATGAGCAGTACTTC.

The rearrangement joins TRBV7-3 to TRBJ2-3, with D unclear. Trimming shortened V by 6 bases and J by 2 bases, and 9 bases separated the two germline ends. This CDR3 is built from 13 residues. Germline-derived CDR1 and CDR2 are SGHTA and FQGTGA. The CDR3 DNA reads TGTGCCAGCAGTCCGATGGCCACAGATACGCAGTATTTT. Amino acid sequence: CASSPMATDTQYF.

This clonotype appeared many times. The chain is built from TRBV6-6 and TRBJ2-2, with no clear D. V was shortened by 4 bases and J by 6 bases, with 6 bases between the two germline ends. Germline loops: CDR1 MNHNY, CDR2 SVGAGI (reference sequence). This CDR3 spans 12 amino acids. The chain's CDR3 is CASSFTAGELFF. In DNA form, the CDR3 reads TGTGCCAGCAGTTTCACGGCCGGGGAGCTGTTTTTT.

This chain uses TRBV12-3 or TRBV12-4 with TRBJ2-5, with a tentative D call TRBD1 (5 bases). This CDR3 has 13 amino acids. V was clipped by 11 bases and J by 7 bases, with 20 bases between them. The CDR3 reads CAGGQGAIGTQYF. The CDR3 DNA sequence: TGTGCCGGCGGCCAAGGGGCAATCGGGACCCAGTACTTC.